Shown below are 29 T cell receptor beta chains from a single sample sequenced in a study of blood T cell repertoires in COVID-19. Profiled with immunoSEQ multiplex PCR; TCRdb holds only in-frame clones, not every one. The sample consists of 50,000 to 65,000 clones, almost 85% of them appearing once. The sequenced sample consisted of peripheral blood. The receptors shown here come from a man aged 55 to 70 with COVID-19, enrolled during active disease.

This rearrangement joins TRBV27 to TRBJ1-5; D is ambiguous. The V end was cut by 6 bases, the J end by 5 bases, with 23 bases between. The CDR3 runs 17 residues. Germline values: CDR1 MNHEY, CDR2 SMNVEV (reference sequence). The CDR3 DNA reads as TGTGCCAGCAGGATTCGTTCAGTAGCTAGTGCGGATCAGCCCCAGCATTTT. Its protein product is CASRIRSVASADQPQHF.

This clone was observed once. J is TRBJ2-2 and V is TRBV13; 10 nucleotides match TRBD2. CDR3 size: 19 residues. The germline V gene has CDR1 PRHDT and CDR2 FYEKMQ (reference sequence). V was clipped by 4 bases and J by 1 base; unmatched bases: 12. The CDR3: CASSYRLAGAKKNTGELFF. The CDR3 bases are TGTGCCAGCAGCTACCGGCTAGCGGGGGCCAAAAAGAACACCGGGGAGCTGTTTTTT. Filled out from reference TRBV13 and TRBJ2-2, the complete variable domain reads AAGVIQSPRHLIKEKRETATLKCYPIPRHDTVYWYQQGPGQDPQFLISFYEKMQSDKGSIPDRFSAQQFSDYHSELNMSSLELGDSALYFCASSYRLAGAKKNTGELFFGEGSRLTVL.

J is TRBJ2-3 and V is TRBV19; D is possibly TRBD2 (5 bases). This CDR3 is 13 amino acids long. CDR1 is LNHDA and CDR2 is SQIVND in the germline V gene (reference sequence). Trimming took 9 bases from V and 5 from J, leaving 15 bases between them. The CDR3 nucleotides read TGTGCCAGCGGACTGAACACGGGAGATACGCAGTATTTT. Protein sequence: CASGLNTGDTQYF.

V and J are TRBV5-6 and TRBJ1-6; a weak D match, TRBD1 (6 bases). The CDR3 consists of 16 residues. Looked up from germline, CDR1 is SGHDT and CDR2 is YYEEEE. V was cut by 1 base and J by 6 bases, with 14 bases left in between. The DNA of the CDR3 is TGTGCCAGCAGCTTGACAGGGAGTTTTTTTAATTCACCCCTCCACTTT. Translation: CASSLTGSFFNSPLHF.

This clone was seen only a few times. The rearrangement joins TRBV3-1 (or the pseudogene TRBV3-2) to TRBJ2-7; D is uncertain. V was trimmed by 0 bases and J by 0 bases, leaving 15 bases between them. Looked up from germline, CDR1 is LGHDT and CDR2 is YNNKEL (reference sequence). The CDR3 spans 17 residues. The CDR3 nucleotides read TGTGCCAGCAGCCAAGATTCTGGCGGAGCGCTCTCCTACGAGCAGTACTTC. It encodes CASSQDSGGALSYEQYF.

V and J are TRBV5-4 and TRBJ1-2; 7 nucleotides agree with TRBD1. From germline, CDR1 is SGHNT and CDR2 YYREEE (reference sequence). The V segment lost 5 bases and the J segment 0 bases; nucleotides outside the gene matches: 16. The CDR3 contains 18 residues. The CDR3 nucleotides read TGTGCCAGCAGACATACCTTGACAGGGTATCTAGCTAACTATGGCTACACCTTC. It translates to CASRHTLTGYLANYGYTF.

The chain recombines TRBV20-1 with TRBJ2-1; TRBD1 is a possible D gene (5 bases). Trimming pared 5 bases from V and 3 bases from J, leaving 8 bases between. The CDR3 has 12 amino acids. CDR1 DFQATT and CDR2 SNEGSKA come from the germline V gene (reference sequence). The CDR3 protein is CSAGDSYNEQFF. The CDR3 DNA reads TGCAGTGCTGGTGACAGCTACAATGAGCAGTTCTTC.

The chain combines TRBV15 with TRBJ1-1, with D possibly matching TRBD1 (6 bases). Germline assignment: CDR1 LNHNV and CDR2 YYDKDF (reference sequence). CDR3 length: 13 residues. The V gene lost 0 bases and the J gene lost 7 bases, with 9 bases spanning the gap. CDR3 coding DNA: TGTGCCACCAGCAGAGAACAGGGTTATGAAGCTTTCTTT. It codes for CATSREQGYEAFF.

The sample holds a few counts of this clone. The rearrangement uses TRBV11-3 and TRBJ2-3, with 8 bases aligning to TRBD2. This CDR3 contains 15 residues. With 5 bases clipped from V and 4 bases from J, the junction kept 8 bases outside the gene matches. The germline V gene encodes CDR1 SGHNT and CDR2 YENEEA. CDR3 sequence (DNA): TGTGCCAGCAGCCCCCGCAGCGGGAGAGCAGATACGCAGTATTTT. Protein product: CASSPRSGRADTQYF.

This clone has only a few counts. V and J are TRBV3-1 (or the pseudogene TRBV3-2) and TRBJ2-5; 9 bases fit TRBD1. With V trimmed by 1 base and J by 5 bases, 8 bases remained unmatched. Germline-derived CDR1 and CDR2 are LGHDT and YNNKEL (reference sequence). There are 16 residues in the CDR3. CDR3 sequence reads: CASSQVGTGIRETQYF. CDR3 coding DNA: TGTGCCAGCAGCCAAGTCGGGACAGGGATCAGGGAGACCCAGTACTTC.

This chain joins TRBV5-6 and TRBJ1-2, with D perhaps matching TRBD1 (5 bases). Germline V gives CDR1 SGHDT, CDR2 YYEEEE. Trimming removed 4 bases from V and 3 bases from J, with 7 bases in between. This CDR3 has 12 residues. The CDR3 nucleotides are TGTGCCAGCAGCCCGGGGGACTATGGCTACACCTTC. It specifies CASSPGDYGYTF.

V gene TRBV7-9 combines with J gene TRBJ1-2; 12 bases map to TRBD1. Germline V gives CDR1 SEHNR, CDR2 FQNEAQ (reference sequence). V was pared by 2 bases and J by 6 bases, with 4 bases of the junction left unmatched. The CDR3 loop spans 15 amino acids. CDR3 region: CASSLTGQGAHGYTF. The CDR3 nucleotides are TGTGCCAGCAGCTTAACGGGACAGGGGGCGCATGGCTACACCTTC.

The gene calls are TRBV2 and TRBJ1-2; D perhaps matches TRBD1 (6 bases). The germline V gene has CDR1 SNHLY and CDR2 FYNNEI. V was cut by 7 bases and J by 1 base, with 16 bases left in between. The CDR3 is made up of 15 amino acids. This CDR3 is CASTADRPLNYGYTF. As DNA, the CDR3 is TGTGCCAGCACGGCCGACAGGCCTCTTAACTATGGCTACACCTTC.

The genes are TRBV2 and TRBJ2-2; 10 nucleotides align to TRBD2. Germline trimming cut 7 bases from V and 6 bases from J; bases unmatched to any gene: 8. CDR3 length: 15 amino acids. Germline lookup yields CDR1 SNHLY and CDR2 FYNNEI. CDR3 in DNA: TGTGCCAGCACGGGAAGCGGGGGGGCGGCCGGGGAGCTGTTTTTT. Its protein product is CASTGSGGAAGELFF.

This chain connects TRBV3-1 (or the pseudogene TRBV3-2) to TRBJ2-5; TRBD2 is a possible D gene (5 bases). The CDR3 runs to 12 residues. V lost 8 bases, J lost 2 bases, and 9 bases lay in between. The V gene's germline CDR1 is LGHDT and CDR2 YNNKEL (reference sequence). The CDR3 region has the DNA TGTGCCAGCGGAGCGGTTCAAGAGACCCAGTACTTC. Its translation: CASGAVQETQYF.

With respect to this clone: One end of the junction does not line up with germline, which may come from a read error. The chain employs TRBV7-9 and TRBJ2-5, with 10 bases identical to TRBD1. The length of the CDR3 is 14 residues. CDR1 is SEHNR, CDR2 FQNEAQ, per germline (reference sequence). The CDR3 loop reads CASSQGQGQESQYF. The DNA of the CDR3 is TGTGCCAGCAGCCAGGGACAGGGGCAAGAGAGCCAGTACTTC.

This chain joins TRBV28 and TRBJ1-6; D is unresolved. CDR1 MDHEN and CDR2 SYDVKM come from the germline V gene. The CDR3 loop spans 15 amino acids. Trimming cost V 10 bases and J 4 bases, with 17 bases left between them. DNA for the CDR3: TGTGCCACTAGCCCCTCGGGGTTATATAATTCACCCCTCCACTTT. Encoded protein: CATSPSGLYNSPLHF.

The chain links TRBV3-1 (or the pseudogene TRBV3-2) to TRBJ2-5, with a possible D match to TRBD2 (7 bases). The CDR3 spans 16 residues. V dropped 4 bases and J dropped 4 bases, with 19 bases sitting between them. Germline V lookup: CDR1 LGHDT, CDR2 YNNKEL (reference sequence). CDR3 DNA: TGTGCCAGCAGCCTGACCGAGAGGGGGGGCCGAGAGACCCAGTACTTC. Its translation is CASSLTERGGRETQYF.

The rearrangement links TRBV19 to TRBJ1-5; D gene uncertain. Germline lookup yields CDR1 LNHDA and CDR2 SQIVND (reference sequence). Trimming shortened V by 3 bases and J by 4 bases, and 13 bases separated the two germline ends. This CDR3 is 15 amino acids long. The CDR3 bases are TGTGCCAGTAGTATGGAGGTTAGCCTAAATCAGCCCCAGCATTTT. Protein: CASSMEVSLNQPQHF.

This clone was picked up one time. The CDR3: CASSPGLAPDTQYF. CDR3 nucleotides: TGTGCCAGCAGCCCGGGACTAGCGCCCGATACGCAGTATTTT. V gene TRBV5-4 combines with J gene TRBJ2-3; 10 positions match TRBD2. The trim removed 4 bases at V and 6 bases at J, leaving 5 bases unmatched. Germline assignment: CDR1 SGHNT and CDR2 YYREEE (reference sequence). The CDR3 extends over 14 amino acids.

The chain couples TRBV6-5 to TRBJ1-1; D is unclear. Germline CDR1 and CDR2: MNHEY and SVGAGI. The CDR3 spans 13 residues. The V gene lost 6 bases and the J gene lost 0 bases, with 8 bases spanning the gap. The CDR3 sequence: CASRPILNTEAFF. CDR3 DNA: TGTGCCAGCAGGCCTATCCTGAACACTGAAGCTTTCTTT.

The chain combines TRBV28 with TRBJ1-2; D not resolved. Trimming pared 6 bases from V and 0 bases from J, leaving 14 bases between. The V gene's germline CDR1 is MDHEN and CDR2 SYDVKM. The CDR3 spans 15 residues. This CDR3 reads CASSLDAVPNYGYTF. In nucleotides, the CDR3 is TGTGCCAGCAGCCTAGACGCCGTGCCTAACTATGGCTACACCTTC.

The rearrangement uses TRBV6-5 and TRBJ1-4, with TRBD1 as a possible D gene (5 bases). This CDR3 has 15 amino acids. V lost 6 bases, J lost 5 bases, and 16 bases lay in between. The V gene's germline CDR1 is MNHEY and CDR2 SVGAGI. In nucleotides, the CDR3 is TGTGCCAGCAGCGGCCAGGACGGGGGGAATGAAAAACTGTTTTTT. It encodes CASSGQDGGNEKLFF.

This chain links TRBV2 with TRBJ1-5; weak D call: TRBD1 (6 bases). Germline V gives CDR1 SNHLY, CDR2 FYNNEI. This CDR3 is built from 13 residues. The V and J ends lost 4 bases and 5 bases respectively, with 9 bases between them. The CDR3 DNA follows: TGTGCCAGCAGTGCCGAGGGGGATCAGCCCCAGCATTTT. This encodes CASSAEGDQPQHF.

The rearrangement uses TRBV6-6 and TRBJ2-5, with 7 nucleotides matching TRBD1. The J segment lost 5 bases and the V segment lost 7 bases, leaving 7 bases of the junction unmatched. The germline V gene has CDR1 MNHNY and CDR2 SVGAGI (reference sequence). This CDR3 comprises 13 residues. The CDR3 nucleotides are TGTGCCAGCATGAGGGGACAGAGGGAGACCCAGTACTTC. Translation: CASMRGQRETQYF.

The genes are TRBV9 and TRBJ1-2; tentatively, D is TRBD1 (6 bases). The germline CDR1 and CDR2 sequences are SGDLS and YYNGEE. V was pared by 3 bases and J by 2 bases, with 14 bases between. The CDR3 sequence is 15 residues long. CDR3 nucleotide sequence: TGTGCCAGCAGCGACAGGGAACAGGACAACTATGGCTACACCTTC. It yields the protein CASSDREQDNYGYTF.

This chain links TRBV27 with TRBJ2-3, with a possible D match to TRBD2 (6 bases). The CDR3 runs 14 residues. V was trimmed by 5 bases and J by 7 bases, leaving 16 bases between them. The germline V gene encodes CDR1 MNHEY and CDR2 SMNVEV (reference sequence). CDR3 sequence (DNA): TGTGCCAGCAGTCCACGGAGGGAAACCAATACGCAGTATTTT. Protein: CASSPRRETNTQYF.

The V gene is TRBV6-5, the J gene TRBJ1-3; D remains ambiguous. Germline CDR1 and CDR2: MNHEY and SVGAGI. CDR3 length: 16 amino acids. Deletions cut 2 bases from V and 0 bases from J, with 11 bases between. The CDR3 coding sequence is TGTGCCAGCAGTTACGGGCCGAGTAGCTCTGGAAACACCATATATTTT. Translation gives CASSYGPSSSGNTIYF.

V is TRBV19 and J is TRBJ1-2; D perhaps matches TRBD1 (5 bases). CDR1 LNHDA and CDR2 SQIVND come from the germline V gene (reference sequence). The CDR3 has 13 amino acids. Trimming pared 4 bases from V and 6 bases from J, leaving 12 bases between. The DNA for the CDR3 is TGTGCCAGTAGTAAGCAGGGTCGCGATGGCTACACCTTC. This codes for CASSKQGRDGYTF.